In its sample, the clone carrying this T cell receptor (beta chain) was seen many times. Its specificity is not known. The CDR3 end lies 3 residues beyond the end of the read and is filled in from the germline J gene. This sample is part of a study of T cell clonality in common variable immunodeficiency. Study-wide results and caveats: Compared with healthy controls, CVID subjects showed increased TCRbeta clonality, mostly in about a third.

Trimming took off 6 bases at V and 0 bases at J, with 8 bases between the two ends. The CDR3 is 13 amino acids. Germline lookup yields CDR1 SGHTA and CDR2 FQGTGA. Equal genomic DNA amounts from CVID and control samples were sequenced. Assay used: immunoSEQ multiplex PCR; TCRdb lists only in-frame clones, some missing. This sample comprises 57,000 or so clones, none seen once only. The sample consisted of peripheral blood mononuclear cells. This chain connects TRBV7-3 to TRBJ1-1; a weak D match, TRBD1 (5 bases). The source is a person aged 18 to 75 in good health. The sequenced part of the CDR3 DNA is TGTGCCAGCAGGAAACAGGTGAACACTGAA. The encoded protein is CASRKQVNTE. The whole CDR3 region reads CASRKQVNTEAFF.